The 5 T cell receptor beta chains presented below share a single source sample, sequenced in a study of cytotoxic CD8 clonotypes in ibrutinib-treated CLL. Data came from immunoSEQ multiplex PCR; TCRdb stores just in-frame clones and leaves some out. This sample has 29,000 or so clones, with more than 75% found just once. Sequenced material: PBMCs, taken after 36 months of ibrutinib treatment. The receptors shown here come from a human donor with chronic lymphocytic leukemia.

The sample holds a few counts of this clone. The V call is TRBV4-1, the J call TRBJ1-1; D unclear. This CDR3 has 13 amino acids. CDR1 is MGHRA and CDR2 is YSYEKL in the germline V gene. Trimming removed 0 bases at V and 6 bases at J, with 8 bases between. This chain's CDR3 is CASSQDRYAEAFF. CDR3 bases: TGCGCCAGCAGCCAAGATAGGTATGCTGAAGCTTTCTTT.

This clone was detected once. The chain carries TRBV11-3 and TRBJ1-1; D remains unclear. V was clipped by 5 bases and J by 5 bases, with 15 bases between them. The CDR3 extends over 14 amino acids. The germline CDR1 and CDR2 sequences are SGHNT and YENEEA. CDR3: CASSLRASGTEAFF. The CDR3 DNA is TGTGCCAGCAGCCTGAGGGCCTCGGGGACTGAAGCTTTCTTT.

The V call is TRBV11-2, the J call TRBJ1-1; 8 bases fit TRBD1. The CDR3 sequence is 16 residues long. Germline CDR1 SGHAT, CDR2 FQNNGV. V dropped 4 bases and J dropped 1; count of bases not matched to a gene: 8. The chain's CDR3 is CASSSITGTGNTEAFF. DNA of the CDR3: TGTGCCAGCAGCTCGATTACCGGGACAGGGAACACTGAAGCTTTCTTT.

The chain's CDR3 is CSAQGVGQGVYEQYF. CDR3 sequence (DNA): TGCAGCGCCCAAGGGGTGGGACAGGGTGTCTACGAGCAGTACTTC. V and J are TRBV29-1 and TRBJ2-7; 9 bases are shared with TRBD1. CDR3 length: 15 residues. Unmatched junction bases numbered 13, after V lost 7 bases and J lost 3 bases. Germline assignment: CDR1 SQVTM and CDR2 ANQGSEA.

The chain couples TRBV9 to TRBJ2-2; unclear D gene. The V and J ends lost 3 bases and 5 bases respectively, with 5 bases between them. The CDR3 sequence is 12 residues long. Germline V gene lookup returns CDR1 SGDLS and CDR2 YYNGEE. CDR3 loop: CASSERTGELFF. Written as DNA, the CDR3 is TGTGCCAGCAGCGAAAGAACCGGGGAGCTGTTTTTT. Combining the CDR3 with reference TRBV9 and TRBJ2-2 gives the whole variable domain DSGVTQTPKHLITATGQRVTLRCSPRSGDLSVYWYQQSLDQGLQFLIQYYNGEERAKGNILERFSAQQFPDLHSELNLSSLELGDSALYFCASSERTGELFFGEGSRLTVL.